A selection of T cell receptor beta chains follows, all from one sample in a study of spatial heterogeneity in lung cancer. From the 5' RACE reads, TCRdb called clonotypes with MiXCR, one entry per CDR3 protein. The table includes about 4,100 distinct CDR3 sequences, under 7% detected once. The input for sequencing was lung tumor tissue, taken at surgery. Receptor source: a male donor with early-stage non-small cell lung cancer. Both conserved end residues are part of each CDR3. The D gene is left open where the match is weak. Part of the rows lack a size; the others show once, few, many or a class for expanded clones.

J gene | V gene | D gene | clone size | CDR3 DNA | CDR3 protein
TRBJ1-1 | TRBV7-2 | TRBD1 | large | TGTGCCAGCAGCGCGTCCAGGGGGCGGGGGACTGAAGCTTTCTTT | CASSASRGRGTEAFF
TRBJ2-3 | TRBV7-3 | TRBD2 | . | TGTGCCAGCAGCCAAGGGCTAGCGGGGGGAAGAGATACGCAGTATTTT | CASSQGLAGGRDTQYF
TRBJ2-3 | TRBV24-1 | TRBD1 | medium-sized | TGTGCCACCAGTCCAGGACAGGGGACGGATACGCAGTATTTT | CATSPGQGTDTQYF
TRBJ1-5 | TRBV20-1 | TRBD1 | many | TGCAGTGCCAGTCCCCCTCAGGGGGCGAATCAGCCCCAGCATTTT | CSASPPQGANQPQHF
TRBJ2-1 | TRBV9 | TRBD2 | medium-sized | TGTGCCAGCAGCGTAGAAACTAGCGGGGCCTACAATGAGCAGTTCTTC | CASSVETSGAYNEQFF
TRBJ1-2 | TRBV10-3 | . | medium-sized | TGTGCCATCAGTGAGTCGTTGGGGAACTATGGCTACACCTTC | CAISESLGNYGYTF
TRBJ1-6 | TRBV10-3 | . | medium-sized | TGTGCCATCAGTGACCGGAGTAAGGATTCACCCCTCCACTTT | CAISDRSKDSPLHF
TRBJ1-1 | TRBV5-1 | . | medium-sized | TGCGCCAGCAGCTTGACGGGGCGAGACACTGAAGCTTTCTTT | CASSLTGRDTEAFF
TRBJ2-1 | TRBV20-1 | . | medium-sized | TGCAGTGCTAGTAATCCCGGGGGAGATGGCAATGAGCAGTTCTTC | CSASNPGGDGNEQFF
TRBJ2-2 | TRBV2 | . | many | TGTGCCAGCAGACTGGGTTCCTCAAACACCGGGGAGCTGTTTTTT | CASRLGSSNTGELFF